These T cell receptor beta chains were read from a single sample in a study of graft-versus-host responses after intestinal transplantation. Libraries were prepared by immunoSEQ multiplex PCR; TCRdb keeps only in-frame clonotypes and omits some of them. The top ten clones hold 6% to 7% of a sample with roughly 14,000 clones, roughly 86% of them seen once. Here the sequenced sample was bone marrow, taken around 120 days after intestinal transplantation. The receptors originated from a human patient who received an intestinal transplant, so some T cells may come from the graft donor. CDR3s leave out the opening cysteine and the closing phenylalanine or tryptophan.

>15|TRBV7-7|TRBJ2-3
ASSLGRLGQHTDTQY
>11|TRBV6-5|TRBJ2-1
ASGLAGEGEQF
>14|TRBV13|TRBJ2-1
ASSPRVSGNFDEQF
>13|TRBV7-2|TRBJ2-5
ASSLAGGYQETQY
>13|TRBV9|TRBJ2-2
ASSVEGGSTGELF
>13|TRBV19|TRBJ2-1
ASSRDLSSYNEQF
>15|TRBV19|TRBJ2-1
ASSKGGSGRFYNEQF
>9|TRBV10-3|TRBJ2-7
AIGQAHEQY
>8|TRBV2|TRBJ2-7
ASRIYEQY
>11|TRBV13|TRBJ1-3
ASSLGVGNTIY
>10|TRBV28|TRBJ2-7
ASNGAAYEQY
>13|TRBV19|TRBJ1-2
ASSISPGSIYGYT
>13|TRBV19|TRBJ2-5
ASSISARGVETQY
>11|TRBV27|TRBJ2-7
ASSLSWSHEQY
>13|TRBV6-5|TRBJ2-2
ASRRVGANTGGLF
>11|TRBV4-3|TRBJ2-7
ASSQGEAGEQY
>13|TRBV6-6|TRBJ2-7
ASRPTSGSSYEQY
>13|TRBV19|TRBJ2-7
ASSSDLESSYEQY
>13|TRBV5-8|TRBJ1-4
ASSLGTGAKEKLF
>12|TRBV5-6|TRBJ2-1
ASSLEASGNEQF
>13|TRBV10-1|TRBJ2-7
ASSEEDRDSGEQY
>12|TRBV10-1|TRBJ2-1
ASSESGGGDEQF
>14|TRBV21-1|TRBJ2-3
ASSKNRDRGNATQY
>12|TRBV6-1|TRBJ2-5
ASSELEEEKTQY
>17|TRBV28|.
ASSFPGRDSESRAYEQY
>12|TRBV2|TRBJ1-3
ASSEWRSGNTIY
>13|TRBV5-6|TRBJ2-3
ASSLEDRGPDTQY
>13|TRBV28|TRBJ1-3
ASSLATGAGNTIY
>12|TRBV11-2|TRBJ2-7
ASSSDRYPYEQY
>11|TRBV5-1|TRBJ2-1
ASRKGDRNEQF